This TCR beta chain was identified during a study of CD8 T cells in cerebrospinal fluid in Alzheimer's disease. For the study at large: CSF T cell clonal expansion was assessed by plate-based nested PCR and droplet-based sequencing.

Study-wide findings and caveats: EBV-specific clones showed no enrichment in Alzheimer's patients and were not the top expanded clones.

Measured by frequency, this clonotype is medium-sized. Its antigen is not known. This CDR3 is 15 amino acids long. Germline V CDR1 and CDR2: DFQATT, SNEGSKA (reference sequence). TCRdb re-called the 10x single-cell sequencing reads, yielding one record per CDR3 amino acid sequence without DNA. This repertoire includes more than 1,000 distinct CDR3 sequences. For droplet-based sequencing, live CSF cells were sorted using a live/dead marker. This chain uses TRBV20-1 with TRBJ2-3; TCRdb lists TRBD1, though no DNA is available to test this call. Material: cerebrospinal fluid. The TCR comes from a human donor with mild cognitive impairment. CDR3 sequence: CSAIIRGPTPDTQYF.